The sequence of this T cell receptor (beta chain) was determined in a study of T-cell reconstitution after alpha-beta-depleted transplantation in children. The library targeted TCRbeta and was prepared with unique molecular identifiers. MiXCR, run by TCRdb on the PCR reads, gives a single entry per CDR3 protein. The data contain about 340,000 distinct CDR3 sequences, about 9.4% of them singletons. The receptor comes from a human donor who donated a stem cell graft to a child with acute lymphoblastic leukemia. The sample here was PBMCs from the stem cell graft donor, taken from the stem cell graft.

CDR3 in DNA: TGCGCCAGCAGCCAGCTAGCAGGCAGCGGGAGACTTCCCTCCTTCTCTGGGGCCAACGTCCTGACTTTC. Translating gives CASSQLAGSGRLPSFSGANVLTF. J is TRBJ2-6 and V is TRBV4-3; 8 nucleotides align to TRBD2. The CDR3 sequence is 23 residues long. Germline V gene data show CDR1 as LGHNA and CDR2 as YSLEER. The junction had 22 bases not matched to a gene; V was cut back by 3 bases and J by 0 bases.